The rows below give T cell receptor beta chains drawn from one sample of a study of early stage breast cancer tumors. The table came from immunoSEQ multiplex PCR; TCRdb's copy has only in-frame clones and leaves some out. The sample shows 39,000 or so clones, about three quarters of them seen only once. Sequenced input: blood. The origin of the receptors is a person aged 50-59 years with breast cancer. Both conserved end residues are part of each CDR3. Fields, in order: clone size, V gene, J gene, D gene, CDR3 protein, CDR3 DNA. A D gene is named only where the DNA matches it firmly. Clone size, where shown, is once, few, many, or a class for clones that have expanded.

NA,TRBV19,TRBJ2-5,TRBD1,CASSPQQGPQETQYF,TGTGCCAGTAGTCCCCAACAGGGGCCTCAAGAGACCCAGTACTTC
NA,TRBV14,TRBJ2-3,TRBD2,CASSHTRAGGGTDTQYF,TGTGCCAGCAGCCACACGCGAGCGGGAGGGGGTACAGATACGCAGTATTTT
NA,TRBV9,TRBJ1-2,NA,CASSKDGDYGYTF,TGTGCCAGCAGCAAGGACGGGGACTATGGCTACACCTTC
NA,TRBV28,TRBJ1-4,TRBD1,CASGGQGLKLFF,TGTGCCAGCGGGGGACAGGGGTTGAAACTGTTTTTT
few,TRBV4-1,TRBJ1-2,NA,CASSQAGTYYGYTF,TGCGCCAGCAGCCAAGCTGGGACATACTATGGCTACACCTTC
few,TRBV5-1,TRBJ2-1,NA,CASSLAMESYNEQFF,TGCGCCAGCAGCTTGGCCATGGAGTCCTACAATGAGCAGTTCTTC
NA,TRBV15,TRBJ2-1,TRBD2,CATRRREGLNEQFF,TGTGCCACCAGGCGGCGGGAGGGCCTAAATGAGCAGTTCTTC
NA,TRBV5-1,TRBJ2-7,NA,CASSLGWGLGAYEQYF,TGCGCCAGCAGCTTGGGATGGGGGCTTGGGGCCTACGAGCAGTACTTC
NA,TRBV4-1,TRBJ1-3,NA,CASSQEFGLSSGNTIYF,TGCGCCAGCAGCCAAGAATTTGGGCTAAGCTCTGGAAACACCATATATTTT
NA,TRBV19,TRBJ1-1,TRBD1,CASSLSTGGVEAFF,TGTGCCAGTAGTCTCTCTACAGGGGGCGTTGAAGCTTTCTTT
NA,TRBV5-8,TRBJ2-1,NA,CASSPGWSSREQFF,TGTGCCAGCAGCCCCGGATGGAGCTCTCGGGAGCAGTTCTTC
NA,TRBV9,TRBJ2-1,NA,CASSVVPGPYNEQFF,TGTGCCAGCAGCGTAGTGCCAGGCCCCTACAATGAGCAGTTCTTC
once,TRBV19,TRBJ2-1,NA,CASSIGRGSYNEQFF,TGTGCCAGTAGTATAGGCAGGGGATCCTACAATGAGCAGTTCTTC
few,TRBV5-1,TRBJ1-5,NA,CASTGGPNQPQHF,TGCGCCAGCACGGGGGGCCCAAATCAGCCCCAGCATTTT
once,TRBV5-5,TRBJ2-1,NA,CASSPSDREFRDEQFF,TGTGCCAGCAGTCCCTCGGACCGGGAGTTTCGCGATGAGCAGTTCTTC
NA,TRBV29-1,TRBJ1-2,TRBD1,CSVQTGGSGYTF,TGCAGCGTTCAGACAGGGGGCTCTGGCTACACCTTC
NA,TRBV2,TRBJ1-4,NA,CASRIGDEKLFF,TGTGCCAGCAGGATCGGGGATGAAAAACTGTTTTTT
NA,TRBV2,TRBJ2-1,TRBD1,CASSRTGGQPYNEQFF,TGTGCCAGCAGTAGAACAGGGGGCCAACCTTACAATGAGCAGTTCTTC
NA,TRBV9,TRBJ2-1,TRBD2,CASSVGPSGGNEQFF,TGTGCCAGCAGCGTAGGGCCTAGCGGGGGCAATGAGCAGTTCTTC
NA,TRBV9,TRBJ2-1,TRBD2,CASSVYSGGTDEQFF,TGTGCCAGCAGCGTATATAGCGGGGGGACTGATGAGCAGTTCTTC
NA,TRBV23-1,TRBJ2-1,TRBD2,CASSLLASGRGEQFF,TGCGCCAGCAGTCTATTGGCTAGCGGCAGAGGGGAGCAGTTCTTC
NA,TRBV25-1,TRBJ2-5,NA,CASSDSWGGLETQYF,TGTGCCAGCAGTGACTCGTGGGGGGGGCTGGAGACCCAGTACTTC
once,TRBV7-2,TRBJ2-4,TRBD2,CASSLGAGVDIQYF,TGTGCCAGCAGCTTAGGAGCGGGAGTTGACATTCAGTACTTC
few,TRBV7-2,TRBJ2-5,TRBD2,CASSKRWNGGAETQYF,TGTGCCAGCAGCAAGCGGTGGAACGGGGGGGCTGAGACCCAGTACTTC
few,TRBV27,TRBJ1-2,NA,CASSLQGNYGYTF,TGTGCCAGCAGTTTACAGGGGAACTATGGCTACACCTTC
NA,TRBV5-4,TRBJ1-1,NA,CATKLSQGLSFF,TGTGCCACCAAGCTGTCCCAGGGGCTGTCTTTCTTT
NA,TRBV9,TRBJ1-1,TRBD1,CASSARQGPNTEAFF,TGTGCCAGCAGCGCCCGACAGGGACCGAACACTGAAGCTTTCTTT
NA,TRBV2,TRBJ2-5,NA,CASRTPGVQETQYF,TGTGCCAGCAGGACCCCGGGTGTGCAAGAGACCCAGTACTTC
few,TRBV5-6,TRBJ1-2,TRBD1,CASSTGDGYTF,TGTGCCAGCAGCACAGGGGATGGCTACACCTTC
NA,TRBV11-2,TRBJ1-3,NA,CASSFGGYSGNTIYF,TGTGCCAGCAGCTTTGGGGGCTACTCTGGAAACACCATATATTTT
NA,TRBV9,TRBJ2-5,TRBD2,CASSYTSGGDQETQYF,TGTGCCAGCAGCTACACTAGCGGAGGGGATCAAGAGACCCAGTACTTC
few,TRBV11-3,TRBJ1-1,TRBD1,CASRSTGMNTEAFF,TGTGCCAGCAGGTCGACAGGGATGAACACTGAAGCTTTCTTT
NA,TRBV7-9,TRBJ2-5,TRBD1,CASSLGRQGAETQYF,TGTGCCAGCAGCTTAGGCCGGCAGGGGGCTGAGACCCAGTACTTC
NA,TRBV4-3,TRBJ2-5,TRBD1,CASSQWTGMETQYF,TGCGCCAGCAGCCAATGGACAGGGATGGAGACCCAGTACTTC
few,TRBV5-1,TRBJ1-1,NA,CASSLTQGNTEAFF,TGCGCCAGCAGCCTCACACAGGGAAACACTGAAGCTTTCTTT
NA,TRBV6-5,TRBJ1-4,NA,CASSGAQGYEKLFF,TGTGCCAGCTCCGGGGCACAGGGATACGAAAAACTGTTTTTT
few,TRBV2,TRBJ2-3,NA,CASSGQISTDTQYF,TGTGCCAGCAGTGGACAGATAAGCACAGATACGCAGTATTTT
NA,TRBV7-8,TRBJ1-1,NA,CASSSEFAGNTEAFF,TGTGCCAGCAGCTCCGAGTTCGCAGGGAACACTGAAGCTTTCTTT
NA,TRBV27,TRBJ2-6,NA,CASMPGDSGANVLTF,TGTGCCAGCATGCCGGGGGACTCTGGGGCCAACGTCCTGACTTTC
NA,TRBV4-1,TRBJ2-1,TRBD2,CASSQDWTSGSLFF,TGCGCCAGCAGCCAAGATTGGACTAGCGGGAGCCTGTTCTTC
few,TRBV4-1,TRBJ2-3,TRBD2,CASAKTSGVTDTQYF,TGCGCCAGCGCGAAGACTAGCGGGGTGACAGATACGCAGTATTTT
NA,TRBV9,TRBJ2-5,NA,CASSATGYQETQYF,TGTGCCAGCAGCGCTACAGGGTACCAAGAGACCCAGTACTTC
NA,TRBV15,TRBJ2-1,NA,CATSSRSGTYNEQFF,TGTGCCACCAGCTCCCGGAGCGGCACATACAATGAGCAGTTCTTC
few,TRBV5-1,TRBJ1-1,NA,CASSLEVRASAEAFF,TGCGCCAGCAGCTTGGAAGTCAGGGCTAGCGCTGAAGCTTTCTTT
NA,TRBV19,TRBJ1-1,NA,CASSMREGGTEAFF,TGTGCCAGTAGTATGCGGGAGGGCGGCACTGAAGCTTTCTTT
few,TRBV27,TRBJ1-4,NA,CASSSTYRDEKLFF,TGTGCCAGCAGTTCAACCTACAGGGATGAAAAACTGTTTTTT
few,TRBV5-1,TRBJ1-4,TRBD1,CASSPGQGAATNEKLFF,TGCGCCAGCAGCCCCGGACAGGGCGCTGCAACTAATGAAAAACTGTTTTTT
NA,TRBV28,TRBJ1-1,NA,CASSYGTLAEAFF,TGTGCCAGCAGTTACGGGACACTAGCTGAAGCTTTCTTT
once,TRBV7-2,TRBJ1-4,TRBD1,CASSFQTGGGEKLFF,TGTGCCAGCAGCTTCCAGACAGGGGGAGGTGAAAAACTGTTTTTT
NA,TRBV5-1,TRBJ2-1,TRBD1,CASSLDPSRDRGINEQFF,TGCGCCAGCAGCTTGGACCCATCCCGGGACAGGGGGATCAATGAGCAGTTCTTC
NA,TRBV12-5,TRBJ2-4,NA,CASGFDRSGKNIQYF,TGTGCTAGTGGCTTCGACAGGTCAGGCAAAAACATTCAGTACTTC
NA,TRBV2,TRBJ1-1,NA,CASRREGEAFF,TGTGCCAGCAGACGGGAGGGTGAAGCTTTCTTT
few,TRBV7-9,TRBJ2-7,TRBD1,CATRGGQGRYEQYF,TGTGCCACCCGGGGCGGACAGGGACGCTACGAGCAGTACTTC
NA,TRBV2,TRBJ2-1,TRBD2,CASSGALGLAGAYSREQFF,TGTGCCAGCAGCGGAGCCCTGGGACTAGCGGGAGCTTACAGTCGTGAGCAGTTCTTC